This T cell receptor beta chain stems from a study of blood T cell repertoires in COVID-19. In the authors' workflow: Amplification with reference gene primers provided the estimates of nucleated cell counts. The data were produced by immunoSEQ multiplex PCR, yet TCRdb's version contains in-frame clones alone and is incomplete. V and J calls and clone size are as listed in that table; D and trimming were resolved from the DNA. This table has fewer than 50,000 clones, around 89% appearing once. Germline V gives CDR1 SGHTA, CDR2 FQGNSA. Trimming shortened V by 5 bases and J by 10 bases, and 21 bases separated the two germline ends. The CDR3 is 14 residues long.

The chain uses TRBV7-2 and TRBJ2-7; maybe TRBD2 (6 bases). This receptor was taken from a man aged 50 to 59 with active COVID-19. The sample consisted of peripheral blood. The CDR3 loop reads CASSPHVSGVHQYF. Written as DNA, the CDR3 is TGTGCCAGCAGCCCTCATGTGTCGGGAGTCCATCAGTACTTC. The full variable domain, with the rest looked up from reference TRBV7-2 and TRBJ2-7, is GAGVSQSPSNKVTEKGKDVELRCDPISGHTALYWYRQSLGQGLEFLIYFQGNSAPDKSGLPSDRFSAERTGGSVSTLTIQRTQQEDSAVYLCASSPHVSGVHQYFGPGTRLTVT.